One sample yielded the 17 T cell receptor beta chains listed below, sequenced in a study of beta chain features in type 1 diabetes. Expressed TCRB transcripts were sequenced, since all the RNA that had been isolated was reverse transcribed. TCRdb keeps only in-frame clones here, not all; method: immunoSEQ multiplex PCR. The sample lists about 620,000 clones, 15% to 17% occurring once. Sequenced: naive CD4+ T cells from blood. These receptors originate from a young man in good health.

This clone has a handful of counts. The chain carries TRBV25-1 and TRBJ2-7, with D perhaps TRBD1 (6 bases). This CDR3 is 13 amino acids long. V lost 4 bases to trimming and J lost 7 bases, with 14 bases between them. Germline V gene data show CDR1 as MGHDK and CDR2 as SYGVNS. The CDR3 nucleotides are TGTGCCAGCAGTGGATACAGGGTGGGTGAGCAGTACTTC. It encodes CASSGYRVGEQYF.

The chain is built from TRBV28 and TRBJ2-7; D is possibly TRBD1 (6 bases). Between the trimmed V and J ends, which lost 3 bases and 5 bases, there was a span of 17 bases. Germline lookup yields CDR1 MDHEN and CDR2 SYDVKM. The CDR3 length is 15 residues. CDR3 residues: CASSFPTQGTHEQYF. The CDR3 bases are TGTGCCAGCAGTTTTCCTACCCAGGGGACCCACGAGCAGTACTTC.

The chain is built from TRBV9 and TRBJ2-7, with 7 bases lining up with TRBD2. The CDR3 covers 16 residues. The V gene end was trimmed by 3 bases and the J gene end by 3 bases; junction bases not matched to a gene: 12. Germline V gene sequence: CDR1 SGDLS, CDR2 YYNGEE. This CDR3 is CASSAFQGGAVYEQYF. CDR3 bases: TGTGCCAGCAGCGCATTTCAGGGAGGGGCCGTCTACGAGCAGTACTTC.

The chain employs TRBV4-2 and TRBJ2-7; 8 bases fit TRBD2. The CDR3 contains 15 residues. Germline trimming cut 2 bases from V and 1 base from J; bases unmatched to any gene: 4. Germline CDR1 and CDR2: LGHNA and YNFKEQ. The CDR3 spells CASSQPGLASYEQYF. As DNA, the CDR3 is TGTGCCAGCAGCCAACCTGGACTAGCTTCCTACGAGCAGTACTTC.

This clone was counted only a few times. The chain recombines TRBV4-1 with TRBJ2-1; D remains ambiguous. Germline values: CDR1 MGHRA, CDR2 YSYEKL. The V end was cut by 3 bases, the J end by 3 bases, with 12 bases between. This CDR3 contains 15 residues. CDR3: CASSHPDRYYNEQFF. In DNA form, the CDR3 reads TGCGCCAGCAGCCACCCCGACCGGTACTACAATGAGCAGTTCTTC.

The CDR3 is CATRQYQETQYF. DNA of the CDR3: TGTGCCACCCGACAGTACCAAGAGACCCAGTACTTC. The chain joins TRBV2 to TRBJ2-5; tentatively, D is TRBD1 (5 bases). The CDR3 covers 12 residues. Germline V lookup: CDR1 SNHLY, CDR2 FYNNEI. Between the trimmed V and J ends, which lost 10 bases and 0 bases, there was a span of 9 bases.

The chain employs TRBV7-3 and TRBJ2-1; a weak D match, TRBD2 (6 bases). The V end was cut by 1 base, the J end by 6 bases, with 7 bases between. Germline V gene data show CDR1 as SGHTA and CDR2 as FQGTGA. There are 13 residues in the CDR3. The CDR3 loop is CASSLMGGNEQFF. The CDR3 DNA sequence: TGTGCCAGCAGCTTAATGGGGGGCAATGAGCAGTTCTTC.

The chain joins TRBV27 to TRBJ2-1, with 10 bases lining up with TRBD1. V shed 7 bases, J shed 1 base, and the junction held 4 bases outside the gene matches. CDR3 length: 15 amino acids. Germline V lookup: CDR1 MNHEY, CDR2 SMNVEV (reference sequence). The CDR3 loop reads CASTRQGASYNEQFF. CDR3 nucleotides: TGTGCCAGCACCAGACAGGGGGCGTCCTACAATGAGCAGTTCTTC.

The chain couples TRBV5-6 to TRBJ2-7; 8 bases fit TRBD1. Germline-derived CDR1 and CDR2 are SGHDT and YYEEEE. This CDR3 is 15 amino acids long. Germline trimming cut 4 bases from V and 2 bases from J; bases unmatched to any gene: 8. The CDR3 DNA reads as TGTGCCAGCAGCCCCGGGACAGGACCCACCTACGAGCAGTACTTC. Its protein product is CASSPGTGPTYEQYF.

At least ten counts were recorded for this clone. The V gene is TRBV19, the J gene TRBJ2-1; TRBD2 matches at 9 bases. The CDR3 is 13 amino acids. The germline V gene encodes CDR1 LNHDA and CDR2 SQIVND (reference sequence). Germline trimming cut 10 bases from V and 4 bases from J; bases unmatched to any gene: 5. In nucleotides, the CDR3 is TGTGCCACCCAGCGGGGGGAATACAATGAGCAGTTCTTC. This sequence encodes CATQRGEYNEQFF.

This clone was observed a handful of times. This rearrangement joins TRBV29-1 to TRBJ2-3; TRBD1 matches 8 bases. The CDR3 covers 13 residues. The germline V gene encodes CDR1 SQVTM and CDR2 ANQGSEA. J lost 5 bases, V lost 4 bases, and 5 bases had no gene match. In nucleotides, the CDR3 is TGCAGCGTTGCGGACAGGGCGGGAGATACGCAGTATTTT. Its translation is CSVADRAGDTQYF.

The chain carries TRBV9 and TRBJ2-1, with TRBD1 as a possible D gene (5 bases). This CDR3 comprises 19 residues. The V end lost 3 bases, the J end lost 5 bases, and 27 bases lay between the germline ends. Per germline, CDR1 SGDLS and CDR2 YYNGEE. The CDR3 sequence is CASSGLTERSPTMDNEQFF. The CDR3 DNA reads as TGTGCCAGCAGCGGTTTGACAGAGCGATCTCCTACAATGGACAATGAGCAGTTCTTC.

The table lists this clone with a count of one. DNA of the CDR3: TGTGCCAGCAGCCATGGGACAGCTAGCACAGATACGCAGTATTTT. Translated, it gives CASSHGTASTDTQYF. This chain connects TRBV28 to TRBJ2-3; 7 bases map to TRBD1. With 6 bases clipped from V and 0 bases from J, the junction kept 6 bases outside the gene matches. Germline V gives CDR1 MDHEN, CDR2 SYDVKM. The CDR3 loop spans 15 amino acids.

V is TRBV28 and J is TRBJ2-1, with 8 bases lining up with TRBD2. This CDR3 spans 15 amino acids. The ends lost 4 bases at V and 6 bases at J; junction bases unmatched: 8. Germline assignment: CDR1 MDHEN and CDR2 SYDVKM. This CDR3 reads CASSSPTAGGNEQFF. The CDR3 nucleotides are TGTGCCAGCAGTTCGCCCACGGCGGGGGGCAATGAGCAGTTCTTC.

This rearrangement joins TRBV6-6 to TRBJ1-5; TRBD1 agrees at 9 bases. This CDR3 spans 14 amino acids. The V gene's germline CDR1 is MNHNY and CDR2 SVGAGI (reference sequence). Trimming took 6 bases from V and 8 from J; bases not matched to a gene: 8. CDR3 in amino acids: CASSLGQGIEPQHF. For the CDR3, the DNA is TGTGCCAGCAGCCTCGGACAGGGGATAGAGCCCCAGCATTTT.

This clone has a handful of counts. This rearrangement joins TRBV28 to TRBJ1-2; no definite D call. Germline V lookup: CDR1 MDHEN, CDR2 SYDVKM. The ends were cut back, 7 bases at V and 0 bases at J, with 15 bases in the middle. This CDR3 has 15 amino acids. This chain's CDR3 is CASNPQALPNYGYTF. The CDR3 nucleotides are TGTGCCAGCAACCCCCAGGCTTTGCCTAACTATGGCTACACCTTC.

This chain uses TRBV7-9 with TRBJ1-1; TRBD1 agrees at 10 bases. CDR1 and CDR2 (germline): SEHNR, FQNEAQ (reference sequence). The V and J ends lost 3 bases and 5 bases, in that order; junction bases with no gene match: 9. This CDR3 has 16 residues. CDR3 DNA: TGTGCCAGCAGCTTTAACGACAGGGGGCGAGTGACTGAAGCTTTCTTT. This translates into CASSFNDRGRVTEAFF.